Reported below is one T cell receptor beta chain. The conserved phenylalanine or tryptophan is not found at the CDR3 terminus, so this likely reflects a read error. It is unclear where the CDR3 begins or ends on the DNA, so no DNA is shown, and the CDR3 is as TCRdb lists it. The method was immunoSEQ multiplex PCR; TCRdb's version includes in-frame clones alone and lacks a portion of them. Here the sample spans 50,000 or so clones, roughly 77% being singletons. The data were obtained in a study of PD-L1 blockade in urothelial cancer. Looked up from germline, CDR1 is MRHNA and CDR2 is SNTAGT. The CDR3 sequence runs 14 residues, both termini included.

This receptor was taken from a man aged 65 to 79 with urothelial cancer. The rearrangement uses TRBV6-4 and TRBJ1-1; TRBD1 is taken as the D call from the table, unchecked against the DNA. Here the sequenced sample was PBMCs, taken around atezolizumab (anti-PD-L1) treatment. CDR3 region: CASRGESRGTGRDV.